This entry is about one T cell receptor (beta chain). No antigen is known for it. These data belong to a study of cytomegalovirus exposure and HLA in healthy donors. Study-wide results and limits: TCR beta chain V- and J-gene trimming was linked, in a later analysis, to a missense variant in DCLRE1C. Some TCR beta chains (about 170 of them) were listed as cytomegalovirus-associated.

It was with 60 Vbeta and 13 Jbeta primers that the PCR ran. Here immunoSEQ multiplex PCR was the method, and the copy in TCRdb shows in-frame clones only, minus some. The repertoire holds over 85,000 clones, with approximately 70% as singletons. V lost 1 base, J lost 2 bases, and 5 bases stayed unmatched. CDR1 is SGHVS and CDR2 is FNYEAQ in the germline V gene. This CDR3 contains 18 residues. This chain links TRBV7-6 with TRBJ2-2, with 12 bases aligning to TRBD2. The TCR originated in a man aged 30 to 45 in good health and CMV-seronegative. The specimen was PBMCs. The CDR3 coding sequence is TGTGCCAGCAGCTTAGTTGCTAGCGGGAGGGTAAACACCGGGGAGCTGTTTTTT. This encodes CASSLVASGRVNTGELFF. The entire variable domain, with the rest obtained from reference TRBV7-6 and TRBJ2-2, is as follows: GAGVSQSPRYKVTKRGQDVALRCDPISGHVSLYWYRQALGQGPEFLTYFNYEAQQDKSGLPNDRFSAERPEGSISTLTIQRTEQRDSAMYRCASSLVASGRVNTGELFFGEGSRLTVL.